The 30 T cell receptor beta chains below all came from one sample that was sequenced in a study of Graves' ophthalmopathy and Graves' hyperthyroidism. Amplified TCR beta CDR3 regions were obtained using RNA transcripts as template. HTBI primers were employed in first-round RT-PCR, then a second-round multiplex PCR followed. TCRdb passed the multiplex PCR reads through MiXCR, listing each CDR3 protein once. Of 650,000 to 800,000 distinct CDR3 sequences detected, 35% to 45% appear once; the ten largest clones hold more than 3%. Material: peripheral blood. The receptor set was obtained from an adult man with Graves' ophthalmopathy.

Note on this clonotype: A read error may be the cause here, since a much bigger clone is one base away. This chain joins TRBV10-3 and TRBJ1-2, with D possibly TRBD1 on 6 matching bases. The germline CDR1 and CDR2 sequences are ENHRY and SYGVKD. CDR3 length: 13 residues. V lost 6 bases, J lost 7 bases, and 15 bases lay in between. The CDR3 is CAISGQRAVGYTF. CDR3 in DNA: TGTGCCATCAGCGGACAGAGGGCTGTTGGCTACACCTTC.

This clonotype was found a few times. The chain employs TRBV19 and TRBJ2-2, with 11 bases identical to TRBD1. V trimming: 3 bases; J trimming: 7 bases; junction bases outside the gene matches: 7. The CDR3 runs to 16 residues. CDR1 is LNHDA, CDR2 SQIVND, per germline (reference sequence). Written as DNA, the CDR3 is TGTGCCAGTAGTATGTGGACAGGGGGCAGAAACGGGGAGCTGTTTTTT. As protein: CASSMWTGGRNGELFF.

The gene calls are TRBV29-1 and TRBJ2-5; the D is unclear. From germline, CDR1 is SQVTM and CDR2 ANQGSEA. The CDR3 is 11 amino acids. The CDR3 coding sequence is TGCAGTGGTTTGGTGAGAGAGACCCAGTACTTC. Translating it yields CSGLVRETQYF.

Concerning this clonotype: This clone may be a read error of a much larger clone one base away. The chain combines TRBV7-2 with TRBJ1-4; D unresolved. Trimming took 0 bases from V and 5 from J, leaving 7 bases between them. The CDR3 extends over 14 amino acids. Germline CDR1 is SGHTA and CDR2 is FQGNSA. For the CDR3, the DNA is TGTGCCAGCAGCTTAGCCTCCGTGAATGAAAAACTGTTTTTT. It is translated as CASSLASVNEKLFF.

V gene TRBV10-3 combines with J gene TRBJ2-3; 12 positions match TRBD1. The length of the CDR3 is 15 residues. J gave up 4 bases and V 11 bases, and 10 bases lay outside the gene matches. In germline, CDR1 is ENHRY, CDR2 SYGVKD. The CDR3 DNA follows: TGTGCCGTGTTACCGGGACAGGGGGCGTCAGATACGCAGTATTTT. Encoded protein: CAVLPGQGASDTQYF.

The V call is TRBV10-3, the J call TRBJ1-6; 9 bases fit TRBD1. V gave up 0 bases and J gave up 8 bases; unmatched junction bases: 2. Germline loops: CDR1 ENHRY, CDR2 SYGVKD. This CDR3 is 15 amino acids long. Here the CDR3 reads CAISESRTGDSPLHF. DNA of the CDR3: TGTGCCATCAGTGAGTCGAGGACAGGGGATTCACCCCTCCACTTT.

V is TRBV7-9 and J is TRBJ2-7; D remains unclear. CDR3 length: 15 residues. Germline lookup yields CDR1 SEHNR and CDR2 FQNEAQ (reference sequence). V dropped 5 bases and J dropped 1 base, with 15 bases sitting between them. This chain's CDR3 is CASSDTGVPSYEQYF. CDR3 nucleotides: TGTGCCAGCAGCGACACCGGAGTGCCTTCCTACGAGCAGTACTTC.

A remark on this clonotype: This could be a read error, since a much larger clone is one nucleotide away. The V call is TRBV11-2, the J call TRBJ2-5; D not resolved. The DNA end favors TRBJ2-1, so the J call may be wrong. Germline-derived CDR1 and CDR2 are SGHAT and FQNNGV. This CDR3 is built from 14 residues. Written as DNA, the CDR3 is TGTGCCAGCAGCTTAGCGTTTAGATCAGAGACCCAGTTCTTC. It specifies CASSLAFRSETQFF.

To note about this clonotype: A single base separates this from a much larger clone, so it may be a read error. The chain couples TRBV10-3 to TRBJ1-4, with D unresolved. The CDR3 has 13 residues. Germline CDR1 is ENHRY and CDR2 is SYGVKD. The V and J ends lost 7 bases and 1 base respectively, with 7 bases between them. CDR3 DNA sequence: TGTGCCATCAAGGATGTAACTAATGAAAAACTGTTTTTT. This gives the protein CAIKDVTNEKLFF.

Comments on this clonotype: Lacking the conserved final phenylalanine or tryptophan, this CDR3 likely reflects a read error. V is TRBV10-3 and J is TRBJ1-1; no clear D. This CDR3 is built from 11 residues. Germline V gene sequence: CDR1 ENHRY, CDR2 SYGVKD. Trimming cost V 10 bases and J 7 bases, with 13 bases left between them. The DNA for the CDR3 is TGTGCCAGCCAATTCGCGGGTGAAGCTTTCCTT. This translates into CASQFAGEAFL.

CDR3 nucleotide sequence: TGTGCCAGCAACTTGGTGGGGGGGGGAGGAAATGAAAAACTGTTTTTT. The encoded protein is CASNLVGGGGNEKLFF. The V call is TRBV7-2, the J call TRBJ1-4, with a possible D match to TRBD1 (5 bases). The V and J ends lost 7 bases and 5 bases respectively, with 20 bases between them. Germline V lookup: CDR1 SGHTA, CDR2 FQGNSA. CDR3 length equals 16 residues.

The chain carries TRBV5-1 and TRBJ1-2; D is undetermined. V lost 0 bases, J lost 4 bases, and 10 bases lay in between. Per germline, CDR1 SGHRS and CDR2 YFSETQ. The CDR3 is 14 residues long. DNA of the CDR3: TGCGCCAGCAGCTTGGGCGCTATGGCCTATGGCTACACCTTC. Translating it yields CASSLGAMAYGYTF.

CDR3 loop: CARSGAGGEKLFF. The CDR3 bases are TGTGCCAGGAGTGGGGCAGGGGGGGAAAAACTGTTTTTT. The chain uses TRBV19 and TRBJ1-4, with 7 bases lining up with TRBD1. Trimming at V came to 9 bases and at J to 8 bases, leaving 9 bases not matched to a gene. From germline, CDR1 is LNHDA and CDR2 SQIVND (reference sequence). This CDR3 spans 13 amino acids.

A word on this clonotype: At one end, the junction sequence differs from germline, possibly due to a read error. This rearrangement joins TRBV9 to TRBJ1-6, with TRBD1 matching 11 bases. Germline V gene data show CDR1 as SGDLS and CDR2 as YYNGEE. The CDR3 consists of 13 residues. CDR3 protein: CTSGTGGNSPLHF. CDR3 DNA sequence: TGTACCAGCGGGACAGGGGGTAATTCACCCCTCCACTTT.

A remark on this clonotype: A much larger clone lies one base from this, so it may be a read error. The chain links TRBV7-8 to TRBJ2-5; TRBD2 matches at 13 bases. This CDR3 region has 16 residues. Looked up from germline, CDR1 is SGHVS and CDR2 is FQNEAQ. With 8 bases clipped from V and 5 bases from J, the junction kept 11 bases outside the gene matches. CDR3 bases: TGTGCCAGCGCCCGGACTAGCGGGAGTCTGTCGGAGACCCAGTACTTC. This translates into CASARTSGSLSETQYF.

The rearrangement links TRBV12-3 or TRBV12-4 to TRBJ2-5; D tentatively reads TRBD1 or TRBD2 (6 bases each). The V gene lost 6 bases and the J gene lost 0 bases, with 14 bases spanning the gap. The CDR3 is 15 amino acids. CDR3 region: CASRASGGYQETQYF. Here the CDR3 DNA reads TGTGCCAGCAGAGCCTCCGGGGGCTACCAAGAGACCCAGTACTTC.

This clonotype was detected many times. The chain uses TRBV4-1 and TRBJ2-5; no clear D. The germline V and J ends were trimmed by 4 bases and 6 bases, with 12 bases remaining between them. The germline V gene encodes CDR1 MGHRA and CDR2 YSYEKL. This CDR3 has 13 residues. The CDR3 loop reads CASSRVIGQTQYF. In DNA form, the CDR3 reads TGCGCCAGCAGCCGAGTTATAGGGCAGACCCAGTACTTC.

V usage is TRBV19 and J usage is TRBJ2-7; TRBD2 matches at 10 bases. Germline assignment: CDR1 LNHDA and CDR2 SQIVND (reference sequence). The ends lost 11 bases at V and 7 bases at J; junction bases unmatched: 23. The CDR3 is made up of 17 amino acids. CDR3 in amino acids: CAWSVLGIAGGVREQYF. CDR3 in DNA: TGTGCCTGGAGTGTACTTGGTATAGCGGGAGGAGTGCGGGAGCAGTACTTC.

V and J are TRBV6-6 and TRBJ2-7; 8 bases are a match to TRBD1. The CDR3 contains 14 residues. CDR1 MNHNY and CDR2 SVGAGI come from the germline V gene (reference sequence). V lost 2 bases and J lost 5; bases outside the gene matches: 5. CDR3: CASSYNQGAHEQYF. The CDR3 region has the DNA TGTGCCAGCAGTTACAACCAGGGGGCCCACGAGCAGTACTTC.

This clonotype was seen more than once but under ten times. This chain uses TRBV29-1 with TRBJ2-7; 9 bases align to TRBD1. Germline V gene data show CDR1 as SQVTM and CDR2 as ANQGSEA. J lost 3 bases, V lost 1 base, and 4 bases had no gene match. The CDR3 has 14 residues. CDR3 bases: TGCAGCGTTGAAGCGGGGACAGGGTTCTACGAGCAGTACTTC. Translating gives CSVEAGTGFYEQYF.

This rearrangement joins TRBV2 to TRBJ2-3; D not certain. V dropped 4 bases and J dropped 2 bases, with 7 bases sitting between them. From germline, CDR1 is SNHLY and CDR2 FYNNEI. There are 13 residues in the CDR3. CDR3 residues: CASSAEVTDTQYF. CDR3 nucleotides: TGTGCCAGCAGTGCCGAGGTCACAGATACGCAGTATTTT.

This clonotype came up many times. The V call is TRBV29-1, the J call TRBJ1-5; D ambiguous. Per germline, CDR1 SQVTM and CDR2 ANQGSEA. The CDR3 totals 14 residues. V was cut by 6 bases and J by 1 base, with 13 bases left in between. CDR3 sequence reads: CSVSNSPSNQPQHF. CDR3 nucleotides: TGCAGCGTATCTAACAGTCCAAGCAATCAGCCCCAGCATTTT. Variable domain in full (rest from reference TRBV29-1 and TRBJ1-5): SAVISQKPSRDICQRGTSLTIQCQVDSQVTMMFWYRQQPGQSLTLIATANQGSEATYESGFVIDKFPISRPNLTFSTLTVSNMSPEDSSIYLCSVSNSPSNQPQHFGDGTRLSIL.

In this sample, this clonotype turned up a few times. V usage is TRBV6-6 and J usage is TRBJ2-7; the match to TRBD1 covers 8 bases. This CDR3 has 14 amino acids. The V gene end was trimmed by 5 bases and the J gene end by 5 bases; junction bases not matched to a gene: 8. CDR1 and CDR2 (germline): MNHNY, SVGAGI (reference sequence). The CDR3 loop reads CASSEGAGGNEQYF. The CDR3 region has the DNA TGTGCCAGCAGTGAAGGGGCAGGGGGCAACGAGCAGTACTTC.

V usage is TRBV9 and J usage is TRBJ1-6; perhaps TRBD1 as D (6 bases). CDR3 length: 15 amino acids. Germline values: CDR1 SGDLS, CDR2 YYNGEE. The ends were cut back, 4 bases at V and 5 bases at J, with 13 bases in the middle. The DNA of the CDR3 is TGTGCCAGCAGCCAAGGGGACATCGATAATTCACCCCTCCACTTT. Translation gives CASSQGDIDNSPLHF.

This CDR3 is CASSEGWDGGTKKGTQYF. The CDR3 region has the DNA TGTGCCAGCAGCGAGGGTTGGGATGGGGGGACAAAAAAAGGGACCCAGTACTTC. The chain employs TRBV9 and TRBJ2-5; the D gene could be TRBD1 or TRBD2 (6 bases each). V was cut by 3 bases and J by 7 bases, with 28 bases left in between. This CDR3 has 18 residues. Germline values: CDR1 SGDLS, CDR2 YYNGEE.

This clonotype was observed many times. The chain couples TRBV3-1 to TRBJ1-5; tentatively, D is TRBD1 (5 bases). The germline CDR1 and CDR2 sequences are LGHDT and YNNKEL (reference sequence). Trimming shortened V by 0 bases and J by 6 bases, and 9 bases separated the two germline ends. The CDR3 runs 14 residues. The CDR3 DNA reads as TGTGCCAGCAGCCAAGAAGGGGTCGCTCAGCCCCAGCATTTT. This codes for CASSQEGVAQPQHF.

This clonotype was counted many times. The chain has TRBV19 and TRBJ1-5, with D tentatively TRBD1 (5 bases). CDR1 LNHDA and CDR2 SQIVND come from the germline V gene (reference sequence). Trimming took 10 bases from V and 4 from J, leaving 14 bases between them. This CDR3 is 13 amino acids long. In DNA form, the CDR3 reads TGTGCCACCCGGTGGGGCGCTAATCAGCCCCAGCATTTT. Its protein product is CATRWGANQPQHF.

This clonotype was observed once. V and J are TRBV9 and TRBJ2-1; tentatively, D is TRBD2 (5 bases). Germline CDR1 and CDR2: SGDLS and YYNGEE. Trimming removed 0 bases from V and 6 bases from J, with 7 bases in between. The CDR3 totals 13 residues. The CDR3 nucleotides are TGTGCCAGCAGCGTAGGGCTAGCCAATGAGCAGTTCTTC. This encodes CASSVGLANEQFF.

This clonotype was seen many times. V gene TRBV9 combines with J gene TRBJ1-6; 8 bases align to TRBD1. The CDR3 is 15 amino acids. From germline, CDR1 is SGDLS and CDR2 YYNGEE. Trimming cost V 4 bases and J 4 bases; bases outside gene matches: 4. DNA for the CDR3: TGTGCCAGCAGCCCCCGGACAGGGTATAATTCACCCCTCCACTTT. Residues: CASSPRTGYNSPLHF.

This clonotype was seen repeatedly, ten times or more. The chain employs TRBV9 and TRBJ1-2; possibly TRBD1 for D (6 bases). Trimming took 3 bases from V and 6 from J, leaving 12 bases between them. The germline V gene has CDR1 SGDLS and CDR2 YYNGEE. The CDR3 covers 13 residues. CDR3 protein: CASSARTADGYTF. The CDR3 DNA reads as TGTGCCAGCAGCGCCAGGACAGCGGATGGCTACACCTTC. The full variable domain, completed using reference TRBV9 and TRBJ1-2, is DSGVTQTPKHLITATGQRVTLRCSPRSGDLSVYWYQQSLDQGLQFLIQYYNGEERAKGNILERFSAQQFPDLHSELNLSSLELGDSALYFCASSARTADGYTFGSGTRLTVV.